The clone carrying this T cell receptor beta chain counts as medium-sized (0.01 to 0.1%) by frequency. Its antigen remains unknown. CSF cells underwent 10X single-cell V(D)J and 5' gene-expression profiling. After re-calling the 10x single-cell sequencing reads, TCRdb lists one entry per CDR3 protein, DNA absent. The table counts fewer than 1,000 distinct CDR3 sequences; 13% lies in the top ten. This sample is part of a study of CD8 T cells in cerebrospinal fluid in Alzheimer's disease. Whole-study findings and limits: No causal link between EBV and Alzheimer's follows from EBV-specific cerebrospinal fluid TCRs, authors warned.

Confirmation of patient neurodegeneration relied on biomarkers such as neurofilament, amyloid-beta and tau. The CDR3 is 12 residues long. Germline V gives CDR1 LGHDT, CDR2 YNNKEL (reference sequence). Sequencing input: cerebrospinal fluid. The source is a human donor with Parkinson's disease. V is TRBV3-1 and J is TRBJ1-2. Here the CDR3 reads CASSRGPEGYTF.